This T cell receptor (beta chain) is drawn from a study of blood T cell repertoires in COVID-19. Study-wide context: Samples came from the United States, Italy and Spain, spanning acute and convalescent COVID-19.

Germline CDR1 and CDR2: LGHNA and YNFKEQ. The V segment lost 1 base and the J segment 2 bases; nucleotides outside the gene matches: 4. The CDR3 is made up of 16 amino acids. Authors' analysis steps: Nucleated cell number was recorded as an estimate derived from reference gene primer amplification. Repertoires were generated with immunoSEQ multiplex PCR, while TCRdb's copy carries only in-frame clones and drops some. That table furnishes V, J and clone size, whereas the DNA furnished D and trimming. The sample lists fewer than 350,000 clones; roughly 88% were seen once. The TCR originated in a woman aged 25 to 45 with COVID-19, enrolled during active disease. The specimen was peripheral blood. This chain uses TRBV4-2 with TRBJ2-7, with TRBD2 identical over 11 bases. The CDR3 spells CASSQAASGGPYEQYF. In DNA, the CDR3 is TGTGCCAGCAGCCAAGCGGCTAGCGGGGGGCCCTACGAGCAGTACTTC.